These 15 T cell receptor beta chains were all obtained from the same sample, sequenced in a study of T-cell memory formation after mild COVID-19. MiXCR was run by TCRdb on the 5' RACE reads, yielding one entry per CDR3 protein. The sample comprises roughly 580,000 distinct CDR3 sequences, 18% of which are singletons, and 9.5% to 15% rests with the top ten. The specimen was PBMCs or a T cell subset sorted from them (not recorded which). All receptors derive from an adult woman who had mild COVID-19 (a few samples of this study predate the infection). Cell type and time point are not known.

This clonotype was picked up a small number of times. J is TRBJ1-3 and V is TRBV29-1; D might be TRBD1 (6 bases). Trimming took 7 bases from V and 2 from J, leaving 9 bases between them. The CDR3 loop spans 12 amino acids. Germline lookup yields CDR1 SQVTM and CDR2 ANQGSEA. The CDR3 loop reads CSAGTTGNTIYF. In DNA form, the CDR3 reads TGCAGCGCTGGGACAACTGGAAACACCATATATTTT.

The chain combines TRBV5-5 with TRBJ2-2; TRBD1 matches 10 bases. Per the germline V gene, CDR1 is SGHKS and CDR2 is YYEKEE (reference sequence). CDR3 length equals 15 residues. The V gene end was trimmed by 3 bases and the J gene end by 3 bases; junction bases not matched to a gene: 2. CDR3 region: CASSSTGGYTGELFF. CDR3 DNA sequence: TGTGCCAGCAGCTCGACAGGGGGCTACACCGGGGAGCTGTTTTTT.

The chain links TRBV7-2 to TRBJ2-1; 8 bases fit TRBD1. This CDR3 has 12 amino acids. Germline assignment: CDR1 SGHTA and CDR2 FQGNSA. V lost 6 bases to trimming and J lost 6 bases; unmatched junction nucleotides: 1. CDR3 sequence reads: CASRTGVNEQFF. CDR3 in DNA: TGTGCCAGCAGGACAGGGGTCAATGAGCAGTTCTTC.

This clonotype showed up just a few times. This rearrangement joins TRBV27 to TRBJ2-5; D tentatively fits TRBD1 or TRBD2 (5 bases each). V dropped 1 base and J dropped 5 bases, with 11 bases sitting between them. The germline V gene encodes CDR1 MNHEY and CDR2 SMNVEV (reference sequence). The CDR3 contains 14 residues. Here the CDR3 reads CASSLYRGSETQYF. The CDR3 DNA follows: TGTGCCAGCAGTTTATATCGGGGCTCGGAGACCCAGTACTTC.

The chain combines TRBV12-3 or TRBV12-4 with TRBJ2-7, with D possibly called TRBD1 or TRBD2 (5 bases each). V was trimmed by 5 bases and J by 4 bases, leaving 12 bases between them. This CDR3 is built from 13 residues. CDR3 sequence (DNA): TGTGCCAGCAGTAGGGACGGATGGTACGAGCAGTACTTC. Protein sequence: CASSRDGWYEQYF.

The chain links TRBV21-1 to TRBJ2-1; TRBD2 is the table's D call and was not checked against the DNA. TRBV21-1 is reported as a pseudogene. The CDR3 runs 15 residues. The CDR3 nucleotides read TGTGCCAGCAGCAGACCGGGACTGCCCTACAATGAGCAGTTCTTC. Its protein is CASSRPGLPYNEQFF.

The chain recombines TRBV6-5 with TRBJ1-1, with a weak D call TRBD1 (6 bases). The CDR3 runs to 11 residues. V was pared by 5 bases and J by 6 bases, with 7 bases between. Per the germline V gene, CDR1 is MNHEY and CDR2 is SVGAGI. The CDR3 sequence is CASSTGSEAFF. CDR3 DNA: TGTGCCAGCAGTACAGGGTCTGAAGCTTTCTTT.

This clonotype showed up just a few times. This rearrangement joins TRBV29-1 to TRBJ1-1; D call uncertain. The V gene lost 7 bases and the J gene lost 6 bases, with 12 bases spanning the gap. CDR1 SQVTM and CDR2 ANQGSEA come from the germline V gene. The CDR3 covers 11 residues. The CDR3 nucleotides are TGCAGCGGCGTAAGGTGGGCTGAAGCTTTCTTT. This sequence encodes CSGVRWAEAFF.

This clonotype has more than one count but fewer than ten. This sequence joins TRBV9 and TRBJ2-3; maybe TRBD1 (6 bases). V was pared by 0 bases and J by 5 bases, with 16 bases between. Per the germline V gene, CDR1 is SGDLS and CDR2 is YYNGEE. This CDR3 is 16 amino acids long. CDR3 region: CASSVAGKQGLDTQYF. The CDR3 DNA is TGTGCCAGCAGCGTAGCTGGTAAACAGGGATTAGATACGCAGTATTTT.

As regards this clonotype: The junction does not match germline at one end; this may be a read error. V and J are TRBV7-2 and TRBJ2-7, with a possible D match to TRBD2 (5 bases). The length of the CDR3 is 15 residues. CDR1 is SGHTA, CDR2 FQGNSA, per germline. CDR3 nucleotides: TGTGCCAGCAGATTAGAAAGCTCTAGCCCGTACGAGCAGTACTTC. It encodes CASRLESSSPYEQYF.

CDR3 sequence (DNA): TGCAGTGCTAGAGATAAGCATGAGCAGTTCTTC. Its translation is CSARDKHEQFF. This rearrangement joins TRBV20-1 to TRBJ2-1; D gene uncertain. The length of the CDR3 is 11 residues. Per germline, CDR1 DFQATT and CDR2 SNEGSKA (reference sequence). V was clipped by 0 bases and J by 8 bases, with 5 bases between them.

The rearrangement uses TRBV7-9 and TRBJ2-3, with D tentatively TRBD2 (5 bases). The CDR3 is made up of 18 amino acids. Trimming cost V 5 bases and J 9 bases, with 30 bases left between them. Germline lookup yields CDR1 SEHNR and CDR2 FQNEAQ (reference sequence). In nucleotides, the CDR3 is TGTGCCAGCAGCCTCCTCCGAGGAGAGGGAACTTTCGGAACAACGCAGTATTTT. Residues: CASSLLRGEGTFGTTQYF.

This clonotype was counted a few times. The J gene is TRBJ1-2, the V gene TRBV7-9; no definite D call. Germline CDR1 and CDR2: SEHNR and FQNEAQ (reference sequence). The CDR3 length is 12 residues. V was cut by 5 bases and J by 8 bases, with 12 bases left in between. CDR3 nucleotide sequence: TGTGCCAGCAGCACGCCCACTCGGGGCTACACCTTC. It encodes CASSTPTRGYTF. The entire variable domain, with the rest obtained from reference TRBV7-9 and TRBJ1-2, is as follows: DTGVSQNPRHKITKRGQNVTFRCDPISEHNRLYWYRQTLGQGPEFLTYFQNEAQLEKSRLLSDRFSAERPKGSFSTLEIQRTEQGDSAMYLCASSTPTRGYTFGSGTRLTVV.

The rearrangement joins TRBV30 to TRBJ2-4, with no clear D. The CDR3 consists of 12 residues. V gave up 1 base and J gave up 10 bases, with 11 bases separating them. Germline V gene data show CDR1 as GTSNPN and CDR2 as SVGIG (reference sequence). CDR3 in amino acids: CAWSDSPPIQYF. The CDR3 DNA reads as TGTGCCTGGAGTGACTCCCCTCCAATTCAGTACTTC.

The chain is built from TRBV9 and TRBJ2-7; D may correspond to TRBD1 or TRBD2 (5 bases each). Germline CDR1 SGDLS, CDR2 YYNGEE. The CDR3 spans 14 residues. Trimming pared 4 bases from V and 2 bases from J, leaving 13 bases between. In nucleotides, the CDR3 is TGTGCCAGCAGCCCCCGGGGCGAGCCCTACGAGCAGTACTTC. Its protein product is CASSPRGEPYEQYF.